What follows are 21 T cell receptor beta chains derived from one specimen sequenced in a study of blood T cell repertoires in COVID-19. Data came from immunoSEQ multiplex PCR; TCRdb stores just in-frame clones and leaves some out. The sample yields roughly 250,000 clones, over 80% seen once. The specimen sequenced was PBMCs or T cells enriched from blood (not recorded which). These receptors were collected from a woman under 30 who had recovered from COVID-19.

The chain recombines TRBV28 with TRBJ1-3, with TRBD1 as a possible D gene (6 bases). Trimming shortened V by 2 bases and J by 0 bases, and 14 bases separated the two germline ends. Germline V gene data show CDR1 as MDHEN and CDR2 as SYDVKM. The CDR3 sequence is 17 residues long. CDR3 sequence reads: CASSLPTGYFSGNTIYF. CDR3 DNA sequence: TGTGCCAGCAGTTTACCCACAGGGTACTTCTCTGGAAACACCATATATTTT.

The chain joins TRBV29-1 to TRBJ1-1; 11 nucleotides agree with TRBD1. V lost 4 bases, J lost 6 bases, and 4 bases stayed unmatched. CDR3 length: 13 residues. CDR1 is SQVTM and CDR2 is ANQGSEA in the germline V gene. CDR3 region: CSVAGQGAAEAFF. CDR3 DNA: TGCAGCGTTGCCGGACAGGGGGCCGCTGAAGCTTTCTTT.

Only one count was recorded for this clone. The rearrangement uses TRBV29-1 and TRBJ1-2; D unresolved. V was shortened by 4 bases and J by 6 bases, with 9 bases between the two germline ends. This CDR3 has 11 amino acids. The germline V gene encodes CDR1 SQVTM and CDR2 ANQGSEA. The chain's CDR3 is CSVGLRDGYTF. The CDR3 DNA reads as TGCAGCGTTGGTCTTCGGGATGGCTACACCTTC.

The J gene is TRBJ2-5, the V gene TRBV7-2; 8 bases are a match to TRBD2. The CDR3 sequence is 15 residues long. Looked up from germline, CDR1 is SGHTA and CDR2 is FQGNSA. Losses at the gene ends were 1 base for V and 7 bases for J; bases not matched to a gene: 8. CDR3 in DNA: TGTGCCAGCAGCTTAGGTGCGACTAGCGCGTGGACCCAGTACTTC. Its translation is CASSLGATSAWTQYF.

This clone has only a few counts. This sequence joins TRBV28 and TRBJ1-5; 9 nucleotides match TRBD1. V lost 3 bases and J lost 9; bases outside the gene matches: 15. CDR3 length: 17 amino acids. Germline CDR1 is MDHEN and CDR2 is SYDVKM. The CDR3 sequence: CASSLGQGYSIDPPQHF. CDR3 sequence (DNA): TGTGCCAGCAGTTTGGGACAGGGTTATTCCATAGATCCGCCCCAGCATTTT.

The chain carries TRBV11-3 and TRBJ1-3; D gene unclear. Between the trimmed V and J ends, which lost 0 bases and 2 bases, there was a span of 5 bases. The CDR3 is made up of 14 amino acids. The germline gives CDR1 SGHNT, CDR2 YENEEA. The CDR3 DNA sequence: TGTGCCAGCAGCTTAGACGGTCCTGGAAACACCATATATTTT. The encoded protein is CASSLDGPGNTIYF.

The table lists this clone with a count of one. The chain combines TRBV9 with TRBJ2-3; a weak D match, TRBD2 (7 bases). The CDR3 is 15 amino acids. Germline CDR1 SGDLS, CDR2 YYNGEE. Trimming pared 5 bases from V and 3 bases from J, leaving 16 bases between. The chain's CDR3 is CASRKSGGLTDTQYF. CDR3 DNA: TGTGCCAGCAGAAAATCGGGGGGCTTAACAGATACGCAGTATTTT.

V and J are TRBV7-3 and TRBJ2-2; the match to TRBD1 covers 8 bases. V lost 5 bases to trimming and J lost 4 bases; unmatched junction nucleotides: 6. Germline assignment: CDR1 SGHTA and CDR2 FQGTGA. This CDR3 spans 15 amino acids. This CDR3 reads CASSVSTGVTGELFF. The CDR3 nucleotides are TGTGCCAGCAGCGTCTCGACAGGGGTCACCGGGGAGCTGTTTTTT.

V is TRBV2 and J is TRBJ1-1; D uncertain. The CDR3 has 14 residues. The germline gives CDR1 SNHLY, CDR2 FYNNEI. Trimming took off 5 bases at V and 0 bases at J, with 10 bases between the two ends. CDR3 residues: CASSPVSLNTEAFF. Written as DNA, the CDR3 is TGTGCCAGCAGTCCAGTATCTCTGAACACTGAAGCTTTCTTT.

The chain's CDR3 is CASSREAGEKLFF. The DNA of the CDR3 is TGTGCCAGCAGCAGGGAGGCGGGTGAAAAACTGTTTTTT. V usage is TRBV6-5 and J usage is TRBJ1-4; a weak D match, TRBD1 (5 bases). Germline loops: CDR1 MNHEY, CDR2 SVGAGI. The CDR3 consists of 13 residues. The V end lost 6 bases, the J end lost 7 bases, and 12 bases lay between the germline ends.

V gene TRBV4-1 combines with J gene TRBJ2-7; perhaps TRBD2 as D (7 bases). Germline V gene sequence: CDR1 MGHRA, CDR2 YSYEKL. V was shortened by 8 bases and J by 2 bases, with 16 bases between the two germline ends. The CDR3 length is 14 residues. CDR3 region: CASQGTIPPYEQYF. CDR3 coding DNA: TGCGCCAGCCAGGGGACTATTCCTCCCTACGAGCAGTACTTC.

The chain recombines TRBV29-1 with TRBJ2-5, with a tentative D call TRBD1 (5 bases). The germline V gene has CDR1 SQVTM and CDR2 ANQGSEA. V lost 3 bases and J 4 bases, leaving 12 bases between the germline ends. The CDR3 runs 13 residues. The CDR3, as DNA: TGCAGCGTTGAGAGGACACCGCCAGAGACCCAGTACTTC. As protein: CSVERTPPETQYF.

The V call is TRBV28, the J call TRBJ2-7, with TRBD1 as a possible D gene (5 bases). CDR3 size: 15 residues. Trimming took off 2 bases at V and 1 base at J, with 12 bases between the two ends. Germline V lookup: CDR1 MDHEN, CDR2 SYDVKM. The CDR3 DNA reads TGTGCCAGCAGTTTAATCAACAGGCGATCCTACGAGCAGTACTTC. Translated, it gives CASSLINRRSYEQYF.

The chain employs TRBV7-8 and TRBJ1-6; the D gene is possibly TRBD1 (5 bases). The CDR3 length is 15 residues. From germline, CDR1 is SGHVS and CDR2 FQNEAQ. With 5 bases removed from V and 12 bases from J, the gap between germline ends came to 20 bases. CDR3: CASSVAGSVRGPLHF. The DNA for the CDR3 is TGTGCCAGCAGCGTCGCCGGGAGCGTGAGGGGACCCCTCCACTTT.

The chain combines TRBV28 with TRBJ1-2; perhaps TRBD1 as D (5 bases). V was shortened by 6 bases and J by 3 bases, with 14 bases between the two germline ends. The CDR3 sequence is 14 residues long. The germline gives CDR1 MDHEN, CDR2 SYDVKM. The CDR3 region has the DNA TGTGCCAGCAGCTCGGGGGGTATTGACTATGGCTACACCTTC. This gives the protein CASSSGGIDYGYTF.

This chain links TRBV6-6 with TRBJ1-2, with D hard to call. This CDR3 has 12 amino acids. Trimming stripped 4 bases from V and 7 bases from J, with 10 bases between. CDR1 is MNHNY and CDR2 is SVGAGI in the germline V gene (reference sequence). CDR3 nucleotides: TGTGCCAGCAGTTTATTTTCCGGTGGCTACACCTTC. It specifies CASSLFSGGYTF.

The CDR3: CATATSRPGYSGNTIYF. The CDR3 DNA reads TGTGCCACTGCCACCAGCCGGCCGGGATACTCTGGAAACACCATATATTTT. V and J are TRBV15 and TRBJ1-3; D gene unclear. V shed 9 bases and J shed 0 bases, with 21 bases lying between them. This CDR3 contains 17 residues. Germline values: CDR1 LNHNV, CDR2 YYDKDF (reference sequence).

The gene calls are TRBV14 and TRBJ1-1, with 9 nucleotides matching TRBD1. CDR3 length: 17 amino acids. V gave up 5 bases and J gave up 4 bases; unmatched junction bases: 14. CDR1 and CDR2 (germline): SGHDN, FVKESK. The CDR3: CASSTRPVETGGTEAFF. The CDR3 region has the DNA TGTGCCAGCAGCACGCGTCCGGTTGAGACAGGGGGCACTGAAGCTTTCTTT.

The chain recombines TRBV5-4 with TRBJ1-2; D unclear. V was trimmed by 5 bases and J by 4 bases, leaving 9 bases between them. CDR3 length: 12 residues. Germline CDR1 and CDR2: SGHNT and YYREEE (reference sequence). The DNA for the CDR3 is TGTGCCAGCAGGTCGGGAGGCTATGGCTACACCTTC. The encoded protein is CASRSGGYGYTF. Full variable domain (missing parts from reference TRBV5-4 and TRBJ1-2): ETGVTQSPTHLIKTRGQQVTLRCSSQSGHNTVSWYQQALGQGPQFIFQYYREEENGRGNFPPRFSGLQFPNYSSELNVNALELDDSALYLCASRSGGYGYTFGSGTRLTVV.

V and J are TRBV3-1 (or the pseudogene TRBV3-2) and TRBJ1-2; D gene uncertain. The CDR3 extends over 15 amino acids. The germline V and J ends were trimmed by 4 bases and 0 bases, with 12 bases remaining between them. Germline CDR1 is LGHDT and CDR2 is YNNKEL (reference sequence). CDR3 region: CASSPLGSPNYGYTF. In nucleotides, the CDR3 is TGTGCCAGCAGCCCACTCGGGTCACCTAACTATGGCTACACCTTC.

The CDR3 nucleotides read TGTGCCAGCTCACCAACAACAGGAGATAATTCACCCCTCCACTTT. Its protein is CASSPTTGDNSPLHF. The rearrangement links TRBV18 to TRBJ1-6, with a tentative D call TRBD1 (5 bases). Trimming took 2 bases from V and 5 from J, leaving 10 bases between them. Germline loops: CDR1 KGHSH, CDR2 LQKENI. CDR3 length equals 15 residues.